What follows are 9 T cell receptor beta chains derived from one specimen sequenced in a study of T cells in Graves' hyperthyroidism and ophthalmopathy. Amplification of TCR beta CDR3 regions was performed using RNA transcripts as template. When the TCR CDR3 underwent first-round RT-PCR, the HTBI primer set was used. TCRdb fed the multiplex PCR reads into MiXCR, producing one record per CDR3 protein. The data hold roughly 260,000 distinct CDR3 sequences, with more than 14% observed a single time. The sample was blood. The origin of the receptors is a middle-aged woman with Graves' hyperthyroidism that later progressed to Graves' ophthalmopathy.

A few counts support this clonotype. The chain has TRBV19 and TRBJ2-7, with D hard to call. Germline loops: CDR1 LNHDA, CDR2 SQIVND (reference sequence). The CDR3 loop spans 15 amino acids. The V gene lost 3 bases and the J gene lost 2 bases, with 14 bases spanning the gap. CDR3 nucleotide sequence: TGTGCCAGTAGTATTGAGGCTGGGTCTCCCTACGAGCAGTACTTC. Protein product: CASSIEAGSPYEQYF.

In its sample, this clonotype was seen many times. J is TRBJ2-4 and V is TRBV5-5; D is possibly TRBD1 (6 bases). The CDR3 is 16 residues long. V dropped 4 bases and J dropped 1 base, with 15 bases sitting between them. The germline V gene encodes CDR1 SGHKS and CDR2 YYEKEE (reference sequence). The CDR3 coding sequence is TGTGCCAGCAGCCCTGAACAGGGTATGGCCAAAAACATTCAGTACTTC. Translation: CASSPEQGMAKNIQYF.

This clonotype was seen at least ten times. The chain recombines TRBV7-3 with TRBJ2-5, with TRBD1 matching over 7 bases. V lost 5 bases to trimming and J lost 3 bases; unmatched junction nucleotides: 6. The CDR3 spans 14 residues. CDR1 SGHTA and CDR2 FQGTGA come from the germline V gene. CDR3 protein: CASSPLGGEETQYF. CDR3 nucleotide sequence: TGTGCCAGCAGCCCTTTAGGGGGCGAAGAGACCCAGTACTTC.

The rearrangement uses TRBV2 and TRBJ2-3, with 11 bases identical to TRBD1. Germline CDR1 is SNHLY and CDR2 is FYNNEI. Germline trimming cut 3 bases from V and 5 bases from J; bases unmatched to any gene: 7. The CDR3 has 16 amino acids. In nucleotides, the CDR3 is TGTGCCAGCAGTGACTTAGGACAGGGGGCGAAAGATACGCAGTATTTT. This codes for CASSDLGQGAKDTQYF.

This clonotype has a count of ten or more. V and J are TRBV6-1 and TRBJ2-3; perhaps TRBD2 as D (6 bases). Germline V gives CDR1 MNHNS, CDR2 SASEGT. The germline V and J ends were trimmed by 5 bases and 2 bases, with 20 bases remaining between them. The CDR3 has 17 residues. CDR3 sequence (DNA): TGTGCCAGCAGTTATCTGGTGGGGGGTTTGTCCACAGATACGCAGTATTTT. Translated, it gives CASSYLVGGLSTDTQYF.

This clonotype occurred many times. The V call is TRBV20-1, the J call TRBJ2-5; 10 bases are a match to TRBD2. Germline V gives CDR1 DFQATT, CDR2 SNEGSKA (reference sequence). This CDR3 has 14 residues. The ends lost 7 bases at V and 1 base at J; junction bases unmatched: 6. The CDR3 loop is CSDQRGGAQETQYF. The CDR3 nucleotides are TGCAGTGATCAGCGGGGGGGGGCCCAAGAGACCCAGTACTTC.

At least ten counts were recorded for this clonotype. The chain employs TRBV20-1 and TRBJ2-5; D tentatively fits TRBD1 or TRBD2 (5 bases each). V lost 4 bases and J 5 bases, leaving 14 bases between the germline ends. CDR1 is DFQATT and CDR2 is SNEGSKA in the germline V gene (reference sequence). CDR3 length: 13 residues. The CDR3 region has the DNA TGCAGTGCTAAGACCGGGAAGGGGGAGACCCAGTACTTC. Translating it yields CSAKTGKGETQYF.

Comment on this clonotype: A read error may be the cause here, since a much bigger clone is one base away. V usage is TRBV12-3 or TRBV12-4 and J usage is TRBJ2-3; 9 bases are shared with TRBD1. This CDR3 region has 15 residues. Losses at the gene ends were 6 bases for V and 8 bases for J; bases not matched to a gene: 12. CDR3 coding DNA: TGTGCCAGCAGACCACAGGGGGCATTATCGGGTACGCAGTATTTT. Its translation: CASRPQGALSGTQYF.

This clonotype was observed at least ten times. V and J are TRBV12-3 or TRBV12-4 and TRBJ1-5; maybe TRBD1 (5 bases). This CDR3 has 14 residues. V lost 2 bases, J lost 6 bases, and 11 bases lay in between. CDR3 loop: CASSLSGGVQPQHF. Written as DNA, the CDR3 is TGTGCCAGCAGTTTATCGGGAGGGGTTCAGCCCCAGCATTTT.